One sample yielded the 2 T cell receptor beta chains listed below, sequenced in a study of blood T cell repertoires in COVID-19. This table comes from immunoSEQ multiplex PCR, and its TCRdb copy is limited to in-frame clones, with some not included. This sample has 170,000 or so clones, with about 86% found just once. The sample taken for sequencing was peripheral blood. The receptor source for this set is a man in his fifties or sixties with active or convalescent COVID-19.

This clone was detected a few times. The chain joins TRBV20-1 to TRBJ1-4; D gene unclear. Germline lookup yields CDR1 DFQATT and CDR2 SNEGSKA (reference sequence). There are 12 residues in the CDR3. V dropped 3 bases and J dropped 4 bases, with 6 bases sitting between them. CDR3 coding DNA: TGCAGTGCTAGTAACGGTAATGAAAAACTGTTTTTT. Amino acid sequence: CSASNGNEKLFF.

V usage is TRBV18 and J usage is TRBJ2-3; D is possibly TRBD1 (6 bases). The CDR3 runs 16 residues. The V gene's germline CDR1 is KGHSH and CDR2 LQKENI. The V end lost 3 bases, the J end lost 4 bases, and 17 bases lay between the germline ends. The CDR3: CASSPIQGQPPDTQYF. In nucleotides, the CDR3 is TGTGCCAGCTCACCGATCCAGGGACAACCCCCAGATACGCAGTATTTT.